Reported below is one TCR beta chain. Its antigen remains unidentified. TCRdb processed the 5' RACE reads anew with MiXCR; each CDR3 protein has one entry. Here the sample spans about 580,000 distinct CDR3 sequences, around 16% being singletons. The CDR3 has 19 amino acids. The germline CDR1 and CDR2 sequences are SGHVS and FNYEAQ. V lost 1 base, J lost 3 bases, and 21 bases lay in between. The data are from a study of T cells after yellow fever vaccination. Study-level points and caveats: Any FACS-sorted repertoire could hold abundant clonotypes that contaminate it from the bulk population.

The chain employs TRBV7-6 and TRBJ2-2; D tentatively reads TRBD1 or TRBD2 (5 bases each). This material consisted of PBMCs, taken around 5 days after the first yellow fever vaccination. The receptor's source is a young man who received the YFV17D yellow fever vaccine. The CDR3 DNA follows: TGTGCCAGCAGCTTAGGAGGGGCAGGGAAGGAGTGGGACACCGGGGAGCTGTTTTTT. This gives the protein CASSLGGAGKEWDTGELFF.